These 2 T cell receptor beta chains were all obtained from the same sample, sequenced in a study of beta chain features in type 1 diabetes. The whole isolated RNA underwent reverse transcription, so sequencing captured expressed TCRB transcripts. The table came from immunoSEQ multiplex PCR; TCRdb's copy has only in-frame clones and leaves some out. Seen here are nearly 250,000 clones, under 70% observed once, and the top ten hold 0.053%. Sequencing used naive CD4+ T cells from blood. All receptors derive from a young man in good health.

This clone was seen only once. The rearrangement uses TRBV29-1 and TRBJ2-1, with unresolved D. Per germline, CDR1 SQVTM and CDR2 ANQGSEA. The length of the CDR3 is 17 residues. The V and J ends lost 3 bases and 4 bases respectively, with 22 bases between them. CDR3 bases: TGCAGCGTTGACTCTTTTGGGCGGAGTAATGCTTACAATGAGCAGTTCTTC. Translated, it gives CSVDSFGRSNAYNEQFF.

The gene calls are TRBV25-1 and TRBJ1-5; 7 positions match TRBD1. The CDR3 has 14 residues. V lost 6 bases and J lost 4; bases outside the gene matches: 6. Germline CDR1 MGHDK, CDR2 SYGVNS. The CDR3 bases are TGTGCCAGCAGCGTGACAGGGATGAATCAGCCCCAGCATTTT. This gives the protein CASSVTGMNQPQHF.